This T cell receptor (beta chain) was identified during a study of T cells in Graves' hyperthyroidism and ophthalmopathy. Points from the study as a whole: Appearing also in blood were most of the thyroid clonotypes expanded above 0.001.

Amplified regions were TCR beta CDR3 sequences from RNA transcripts. With the HTBI primer set, the TCR CDR3 went through a first round of RT-PCR. TCRdb recomputed calls from the multiplex PCR reads with MiXCR, one row per CDR3 protein. The data contain 300,000 to 400,000 distinct CDR3 sequences, approximately 15% of them singletons. Germline V gene sequence: CDR1 SGHVS, CDR2 FNYEAQ. V lost 3 bases to trimming and J lost 5 bases; unmatched junction nucleotides: 20. This CDR3 region has 19 residues. Worth noting for this clonotype: Its cognate antigen is unknown.

Newly diagnosed patients aged 18 to 65 had hyperthyroidism of under 2 months' duration. Uncontrolled infection, other autoimmune disease, pregnancy or lactation disqualified patients from enrolment. PBMCs were collected from a roughly 10 ml volume of fresh peripheral blood. The rearrangement links TRBV7-6 to TRBJ2-5; 8 nucleotides agree with TRBD1. Sequencing input: blood. The TCR was taken from a woman between 25 and 40 years old with Graves' hyperthyroidism. The CDR3 reads CASSFTAGTGTTGGETQYF. The CDR3 coding sequence is TGTGCCAGCAGCTTCACGGCCGGGACAGGAACCACAGGAGGGGAGACCCAGTACTTC.